This TCR beta chain was captured in a study of Ad26.COV2.S vaccination and SARS-CoV-2 variants. About the research overall: The authors gave Ad26.COV2.S intramuscularly, either once or twice 56 days apart. Overall study results and limits: Greater spike-specific TCR breadth was seen in vaccine recipients than in placebo recipients.

The method was immunoSEQ multiplex PCR; TCRdb's version includes in-frame clones alone and lacks a portion of them. The table records 250,000 to 300,000 clones, approximately 87% of them present only once. The treatment is: 19 received Ad26.COV2.S at low or high dose, single or two shots; several received placebo; per-sample allocation not given. The study sampled participants on day 63 after the first vaccine or placebo injection. Looked up from germline, CDR1 is KGHSH and CDR2 is LQKENI. This CDR3 contains 14 residues. Trimming shortened V by 3 bases and J by 7 bases, and 15 bases separated the two germline ends. On this clone itself: Its antigen is not identified.

Material: peripheral blood, obtained in a trial of Ad26.COV2.S vaccine versus placebo. The TCR was taken from a person aged 18-65 years who received the Ad26.COV2.S COVID-19 vaccine or a placebo. The chain links TRBV18 to TRBJ1-2; possible D gene TRBD1, 6 bases. The CDR3 DNA reads TGTGCCAGCTCACCGCAGGACAGCGTGGGTGGCTACACCTTC. This translates into CASSPQDSVGGYTF.